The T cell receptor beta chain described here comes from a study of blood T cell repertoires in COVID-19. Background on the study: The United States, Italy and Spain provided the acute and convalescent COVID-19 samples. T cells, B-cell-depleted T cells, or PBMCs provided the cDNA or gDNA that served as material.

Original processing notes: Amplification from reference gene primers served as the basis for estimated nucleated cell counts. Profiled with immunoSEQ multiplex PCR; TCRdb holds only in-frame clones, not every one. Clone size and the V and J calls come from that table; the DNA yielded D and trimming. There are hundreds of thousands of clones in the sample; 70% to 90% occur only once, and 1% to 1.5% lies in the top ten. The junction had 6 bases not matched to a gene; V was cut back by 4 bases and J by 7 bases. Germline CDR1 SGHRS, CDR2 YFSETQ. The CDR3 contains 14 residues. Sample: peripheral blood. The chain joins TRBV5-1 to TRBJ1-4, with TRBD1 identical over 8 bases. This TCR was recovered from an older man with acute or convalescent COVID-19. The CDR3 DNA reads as TGCGCCAGCAGCGACGGGCAGGGGGCTGAAAAACTGTTTTTT. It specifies CASSDGQGAEKLFF.